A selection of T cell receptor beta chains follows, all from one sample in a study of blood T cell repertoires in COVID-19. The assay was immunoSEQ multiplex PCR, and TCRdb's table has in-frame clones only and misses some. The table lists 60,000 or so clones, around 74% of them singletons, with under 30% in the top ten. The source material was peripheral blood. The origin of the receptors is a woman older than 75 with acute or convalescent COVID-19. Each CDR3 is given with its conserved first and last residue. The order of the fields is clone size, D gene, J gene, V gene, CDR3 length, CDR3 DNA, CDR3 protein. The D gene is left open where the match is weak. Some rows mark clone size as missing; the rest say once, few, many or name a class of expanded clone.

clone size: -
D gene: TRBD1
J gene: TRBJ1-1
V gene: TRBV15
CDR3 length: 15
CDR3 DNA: TGTGCCACCAGCAGAGTATTCGGACAGGATGATGAAGCTTTCTTT
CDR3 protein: CATSRVFGQDDEAFF

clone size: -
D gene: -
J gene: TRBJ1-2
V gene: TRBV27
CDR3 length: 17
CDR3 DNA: TGTGCCAGCAGTTTGTCCCTCCGGCCCGGGGGAAACTATGGCTACACCTTC
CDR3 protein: CASSLSLRPGGNYGYTF

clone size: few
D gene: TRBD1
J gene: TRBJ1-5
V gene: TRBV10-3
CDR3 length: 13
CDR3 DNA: TGTGCCATCGGCGGGACAGAAGATCAGCCCCAGCATTTT
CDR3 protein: CAIGGTEDQPQHF

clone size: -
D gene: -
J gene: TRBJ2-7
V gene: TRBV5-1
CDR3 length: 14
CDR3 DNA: TGCGCCAGCAGCGCCACAGGTATGTCCTACGAGCAGTACTTC
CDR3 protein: CASSATGMSYEQYF

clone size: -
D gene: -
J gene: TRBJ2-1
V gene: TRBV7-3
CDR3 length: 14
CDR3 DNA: TGTGCCAGCAGCCAAACCGGGGGCTACAATGAGCAGTTCTTC
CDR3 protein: CASSQTGGYNEQFF

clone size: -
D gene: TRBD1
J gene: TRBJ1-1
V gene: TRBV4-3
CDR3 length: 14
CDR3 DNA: TGCGCCAGCAGCCAGCTGGACAGGGCCACTGAAGCTTTCTTT
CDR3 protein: CASSQLDRATEAFF

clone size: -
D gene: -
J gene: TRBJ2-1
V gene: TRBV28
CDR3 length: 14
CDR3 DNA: TGTGCCAGCAGTCCGCCCCTGGGCAGGGATGAGCAGTTCTTC
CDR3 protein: CASSPPLGRDEQFF

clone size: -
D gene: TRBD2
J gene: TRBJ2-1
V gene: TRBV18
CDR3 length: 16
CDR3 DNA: TGTGCCAGCTCACCAGGGACTAGCGGGAATTACAATGAGCAGTTCTTC
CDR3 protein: CASSPGTSGNYNEQFF

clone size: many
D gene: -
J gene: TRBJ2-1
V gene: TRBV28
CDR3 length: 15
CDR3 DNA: TGTGCCACCTTTTCCATGGGCAGCTCCTACAATGAGCAGTTCTTC
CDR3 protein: CATFSMGSSYNEQFF

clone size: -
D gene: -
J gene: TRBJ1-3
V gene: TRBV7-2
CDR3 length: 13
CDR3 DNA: TGTGCCAGCAGCTCCAACTCTGGAAACACCATATATTTT
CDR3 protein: CASSSNSGNTIYF

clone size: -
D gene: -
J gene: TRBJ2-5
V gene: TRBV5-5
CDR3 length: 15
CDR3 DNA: TGTGCCAGCAGCTTGGTCAGGGTTGGTCAAGAGACCCAGTACTTC
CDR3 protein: CASSLVRVGQETQYF

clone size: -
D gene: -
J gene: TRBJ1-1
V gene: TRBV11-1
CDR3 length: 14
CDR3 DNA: TGTGCCAGCAGCTTAGGACTTCGGCACACTGAAGCTTTCTTT
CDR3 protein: CASSLGLRHTEAFF

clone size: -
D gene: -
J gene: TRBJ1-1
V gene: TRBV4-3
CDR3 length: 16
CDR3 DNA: TGCGCCAGCAGCCAAGATTGGGGCGGTCTAGGGACTGAAGCTTTCTTT
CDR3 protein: CASSQDWGGLGTEAFF

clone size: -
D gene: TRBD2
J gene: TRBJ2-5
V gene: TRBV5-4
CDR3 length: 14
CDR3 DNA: TGTGCCAGCAGCTGGACTAGCCTCCAAGAGACCCAGTACTTC
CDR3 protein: CASSWTSLQETQYF

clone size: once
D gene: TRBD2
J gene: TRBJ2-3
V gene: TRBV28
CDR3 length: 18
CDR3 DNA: TGTGCCAGCTTCCAAACTAGCGGGTGGGGTGGGGACACAGATACGCAGTATTTT
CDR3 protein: CASFQTSGWGGDTDTQYF

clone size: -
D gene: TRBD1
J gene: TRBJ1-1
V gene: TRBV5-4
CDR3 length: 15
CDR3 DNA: TGTGCCAGCAGCTTGTCGGGGACAGGGGGCACTGAAGCTTTCTTT
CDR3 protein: CASSLSGTGGTEAFF

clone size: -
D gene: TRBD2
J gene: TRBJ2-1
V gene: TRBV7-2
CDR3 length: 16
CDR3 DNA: TGTGCCAGCAGCCTCCGCCGTGGTAGCGGGAGAGGTGAGCAGTTCTTC
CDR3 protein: CASSLRRGSGRGEQFF

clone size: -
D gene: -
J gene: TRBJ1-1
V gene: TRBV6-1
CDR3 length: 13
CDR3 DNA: TGTGCCAGCAGTGAACTATCAGGGACTGAAGCTTTCTTT
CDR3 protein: CASSELSGTEAFF

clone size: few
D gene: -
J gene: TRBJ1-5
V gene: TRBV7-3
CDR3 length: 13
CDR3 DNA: TGTGCCAGCAGCTTAGGGAGGGATCAGCCCCAGCATTTT
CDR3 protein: CASSLGRDQPQHF

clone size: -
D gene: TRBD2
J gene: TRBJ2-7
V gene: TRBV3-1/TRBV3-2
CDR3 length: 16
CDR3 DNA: TGTGCCAGCAGCCAAGATCTTGGGGGGGACGGCGACGAGCAGTACTTC
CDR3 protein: CASSQDLGGDGDEQYF

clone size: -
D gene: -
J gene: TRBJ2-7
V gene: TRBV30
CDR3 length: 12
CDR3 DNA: TGTGCCTGGAGTGCGGAGGGCAGACGTCGGGACTTC
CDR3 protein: CAWSAEGRRRDF

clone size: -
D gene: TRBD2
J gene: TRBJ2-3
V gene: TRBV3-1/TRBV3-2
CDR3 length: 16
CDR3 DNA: TGTGCCAGCAGCCAATCGGCGGGAGGGCCCTCAGATACGCAGTATTTT
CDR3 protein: CASSQSAGGPSDTQYF

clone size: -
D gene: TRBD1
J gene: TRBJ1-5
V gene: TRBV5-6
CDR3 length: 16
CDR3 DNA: TGTGCCAGCAGCTCTCTCCGACAGGGTATCACTCAGCCCCAGCATTTT
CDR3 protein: CASSSLRQGITQPQHF

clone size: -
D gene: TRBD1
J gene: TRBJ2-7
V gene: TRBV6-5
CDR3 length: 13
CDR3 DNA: TGTGCCAGCGGACAGGGGGCTTGGTACGAGCAGTACTTC
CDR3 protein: CASGQGAWYEQYF

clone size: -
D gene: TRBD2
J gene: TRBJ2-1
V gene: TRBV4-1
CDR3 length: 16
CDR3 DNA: TGCGCCAGCAGCCAAGACGGTAGCGGGAGGGTCGATGAGCAGTTCTTC
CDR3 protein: CASSQDGSGRVDEQFF

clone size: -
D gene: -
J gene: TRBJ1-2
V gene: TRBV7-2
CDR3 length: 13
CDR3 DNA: TGTGCCAGCAGCCTGTACAGGGATTCAGGCTACACCTTC
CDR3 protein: CASSLYRDSGYTF

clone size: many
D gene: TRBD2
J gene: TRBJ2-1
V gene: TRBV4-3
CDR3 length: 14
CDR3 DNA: TGCGCCAGCAGCCAACTAGCGGGAGCTCATGAGCAGTTCTTC
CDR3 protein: CASSQLAGAHEQFF

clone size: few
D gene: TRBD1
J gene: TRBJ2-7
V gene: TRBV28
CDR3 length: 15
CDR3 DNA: TGTGCCAGCAGTTTCGGGACAGGGCTGTTTTACGAGCAGTACTTC
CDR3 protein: CASSFGTGLFYEQYF

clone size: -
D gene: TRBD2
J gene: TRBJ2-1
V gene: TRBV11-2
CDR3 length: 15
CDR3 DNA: TGTGCCAGCAGCTTTAGCGGGAGCTCCTACAATGAGCAGTTCTTC
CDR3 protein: CASSFSGSSYNEQFF

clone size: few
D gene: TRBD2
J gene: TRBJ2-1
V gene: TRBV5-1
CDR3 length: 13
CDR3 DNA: TGCGCCAGCAGTCTCAAAGCGGGAGGGGAGCAGTTCTTC
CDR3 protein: CASSLKAGGEQFF

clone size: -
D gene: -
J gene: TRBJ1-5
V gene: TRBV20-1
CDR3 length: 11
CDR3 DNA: TGCAGTGCTAGTCGGTTGCAGCCCCAGCATTTT
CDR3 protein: CSASRLQPQHF

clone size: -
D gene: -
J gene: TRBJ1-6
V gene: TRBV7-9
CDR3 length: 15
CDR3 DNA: TGTGCCAGCAGCTTTTATAATTCCTATAATTCACCCCTCCACTTT
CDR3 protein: CASSFYNSYNSPLHF

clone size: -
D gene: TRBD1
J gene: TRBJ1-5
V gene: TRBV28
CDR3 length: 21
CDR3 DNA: TGTGCCAGCAGTTCTCCCGCTCCGGGACAGGGGGCAGGGTATAGCAATCAGCCCCAGCATTTT
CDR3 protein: CASSSPAPGQGAGYSNQPQHF

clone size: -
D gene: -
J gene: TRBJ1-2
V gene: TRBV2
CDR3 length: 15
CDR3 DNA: TGTGCCAGCAGTGAAGCATCACAGATCAACTATGGCTACACCTTC
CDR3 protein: CASSEASQINYGYTF

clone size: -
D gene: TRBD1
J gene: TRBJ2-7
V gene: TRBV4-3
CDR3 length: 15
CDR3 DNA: TGCGCCAGCAGCCACACCGGGACAGGGGTCTACGAGCAGTACTTC
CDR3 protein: CASSHTGTGVYEQYF

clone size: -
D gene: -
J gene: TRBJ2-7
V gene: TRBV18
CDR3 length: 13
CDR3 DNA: TGTGCCAGCTCACCGGCAGGGACCTACGAGCAGTACTTC
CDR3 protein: CASSPAGTYEQYF

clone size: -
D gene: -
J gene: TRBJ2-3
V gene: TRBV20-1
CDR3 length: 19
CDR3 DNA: TGCAGTGCTAGTTCCCCGGGTGGCGTGTCGGAGAAAAACACAGATACGCAGTATTTT
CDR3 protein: CSASSPGGVSEKNTDTQYF

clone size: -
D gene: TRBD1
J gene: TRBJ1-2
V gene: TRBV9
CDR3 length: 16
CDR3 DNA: TGTGCCAGCAGCACGATAGACCTGACAGGGTTCAATGGCTACACCTTC
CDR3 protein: CASSTIDLTGFNGYTF

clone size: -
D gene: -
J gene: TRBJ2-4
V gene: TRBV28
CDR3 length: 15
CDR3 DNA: TGTGCCAGCAGTTCACAGTCTTTAGCCAAAAACATTCAGTACTTC
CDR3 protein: CASSSQSLAKNIQYF

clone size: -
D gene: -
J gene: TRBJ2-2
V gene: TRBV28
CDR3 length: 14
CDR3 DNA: TGTGCCAGCAGTTACCGCAGGGTCACCGGGGAGCTGTTTTTT
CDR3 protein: CASSYRRVTGELFF